These 17 T cell receptor beta chains share one sample of origin, sequenced in a study of cytomegalovirus exposure and HLA in healthy donors. Generated by immunoSEQ multiplex PCR, the TCRdb table keeps only in-frame clones and is missing some. The sample has 120,000 to 150,000 clones; about 88% are singletons. Sequenced: PBMCs. The receptor set was obtained from a woman aged 18 to 35 in good health and CMV-seropositive.

The V call is TRBV25-1, the J call TRBJ2-1; 13 bases are shared with TRBD2. J gave up 11 bases and V 5 bases, and 6 bases lay outside the gene matches. The germline V gene encodes CDR1 MGHDK and CDR2 SYGVNS. This CDR3 is built from 14 residues. The chain's CDR3 is CASSQRTSGSQQFF. CDR3 nucleotides: TGTGCCAGCAGTCAAAGGACTAGCGGGAGTCAGCAGTTCTTC.

The V and J genes are TRBV29-1 and TRBJ2-3; 10 positions agree with TRBD1. Trimming removed 7 bases from V and 2 bases from J; junction bases left unmatched: 12. This CDR3 comprises 16 residues. Germline V gene lookup returns CDR1 SQVTM and CDR2 ANQGSEA. In DNA form, the CDR3 reads TGCAGCGCCCCTTATCCGGGACAGGGGACCACAGATACGCAGTATTTT. Protein product: CSAPYPGQGTTDTQYF.

This chain joins TRBV9 and TRBJ2-7; 15 bases align to TRBD2. V was clipped by 4 bases and J by 4 bases; unmatched bases: 6. Germline V gives CDR1 SGDLS, CDR2 YYNGEE. The CDR3 loop spans 16 amino acids. Here the CDR3 reads CASSRGLAGGLYEQYF. The CDR3 bases are TGTGCCAGCAGCCGAGGACTAGCGGGAGGGTTATACGAGCAGTACTTC. Looking up the rest from reference TRBV9 and TRBJ2-7 gives the full variable domain: DSGVTQTPKHLITATGQRVTLRCSPRSGDLSVYWYQQSLDQGLQFLIQYYNGEERAKGNILERFSAQQFPDLHSELNLSSLELGDSALYFCASSRGLAGGLYEQYFGPGTRLTVT.

Concerning this clone itself: The sample contains more than one DNA sequence encoding this CDR3. V gene TRBV7-9 combines with J gene TRBJ2-5; 8 bases line up with TRBD2. This CDR3 has 14 residues. Germline loops: CDR1 SEHNR, CDR2 FQNEAQ (reference sequence). The V segment lost 2 bases and the J segment 5 bases; nucleotides outside the gene matches: 4. Here the CDR3 DNA reads TGTGCCAGCAGCTTATCCAGCGGGGGCGAGACCCAGTACTTC. The encoded protein is CASSLSSGGETQYF.

The V and J genes are TRBV7-9 and TRBJ2-7; 8 nucleotides align to TRBD1. CDR3 length: 14 amino acids. The V gene end was trimmed by 3 bases and the J gene end by 5 bases; junction bases not matched to a gene: 6. Germline assignment: CDR1 SEHNR and CDR2 FQNEAQ (reference sequence). CDR3 bases: TGTGCCAGCAGCTTGACAGGGGTTGTGGACGAGCAGTACTTC. This codes for CASSLTGVVDEQYF. Full variable domain (remainder filled in from reference TRBV7-9 and TRBJ2-7): DTGVSQNPRHKITKRGQNVTFRCDPISEHNRLYWYRQTLGQGPEFLTYFQNEAQLEKSRLLSDRFSAERPKGSFSTLEIQRTEQGDSAMYLCASSLTGVVDEQYFGPGTRLTVT.

V gene TRBV7-9 combines with J gene TRBJ1-2, with TRBD1 matching over 8 bases. The ends lost 5 bases at V and 4 bases at J; junction bases unmatched: 12. Looked up from germline, CDR1 is SEHNR and CDR2 is FQNEAQ (reference sequence). The CDR3 is made up of 16 amino acids. The CDR3 loop is CASSADRGTPGYGYTF. Written as DNA, the CDR3 is TGTGCCAGCAGCGCTGACAGGGGCACCCCTGGCTATGGCTACACCTTC.

The chain employs TRBV19 and TRBJ2-7, with 12 nucleotides matching TRBD2. Germline CDR1 is LNHDA and CDR2 is SQIVND (reference sequence). Germline trimming cut 5 bases from V and 4 bases from J; bases unmatched to any gene: 6. The CDR3 is 15 amino acids. CDR3 loop: CASSAKLAGGYEQYF. The CDR3 coding sequence is TGTGCCAGTAGTGCTAAACTAGCGGGAGGTTACGAGCAGTACTTC.

V usage is TRBV29-1 and J usage is TRBJ1-5; TRBD1 aligns across 7 bases. This CDR3 spans 13 amino acids. CDR1 and CDR2 (germline): SQVTM, ANQGSEA. V gave up 7 bases and J gave up 5 bases; unmatched junction bases: 8. CDR3 in DNA: TGCAGCGAAACCGGGACAGACGATCAGCCCCAGCATTTT. This sequence encodes CSETGTDDQPQHF.

V usage is TRBV19 and J usage is TRBJ2-5, with 8 bases that match TRBD2. J gave up 4 bases and V 9 bases, and 7 bases lay outside the gene matches. The V gene's germline CDR1 is LNHDA and CDR2 SQIVND (reference sequence). CDR3 size: 13 residues. The CDR3 nucleotides read TGTGCCAGCACCGGGAGGGCCCGAGAGACCCAGTACTTC. This sequence encodes CASTGRARETQYF.

The V call is TRBV28, the J call TRBJ2-5; 8 bases fit TRBD1. Unmatched junction bases numbered 6, after V lost 3 bases and J lost 0 bases. From germline, CDR1 is MDHEN and CDR2 SYDVKM. This CDR3 has 16 residues. CDR3 sequence reads: CASSLTGALYQETQYF. CDR3 coding DNA: TGTGCCAGCAGTTTGACAGGGGCCCTATACCAAGAGACCCAGTACTTC.

The rearrangement links TRBV30 to TRBJ1-5; 8 bases align to TRBD1. The CDR3 totals 16 residues. V lost 3 bases, J lost 2 bases, and 9 bases stayed unmatched. Germline CDR1 reads GTSNPN; CDR2 reads SVGIG (reference sequence). The CDR3 is CAWRQRGTGGNQPQHF. The CDR3 DNA sequence: TGTGCCTGGAGGCAAAGGGGGACAGGAGGCAATCAGCCCCAGCATTTT. The whole variable domain, filled in from reference TRBV30 and TRBJ1-5, reads SQTIHQWPATLVQPVGSPLSLECTVEGTSNPNLYWYRQAAGRGLQLLFYSVGIGQISSEVPQNLSASRPQDRQFILSSKKLLLSDSGFYLCAWRQRGTGGNQPQHFGDGTRLSIL.

This rearrangement joins TRBV30 to TRBJ2-2, with 7 bases matching TRBD2. Germline V gene data show CDR1 as GTSNPN and CDR2 as SVGIG (reference sequence). Unmatched junction bases numbered 13, after V lost 5 bases and J lost 4 bases. CDR3 length: 16 amino acids. Here the CDR3 DNA reads TGTGCCTGGGAACGAATAGCGGGCATTCCCACCGGGGAGCTGTTTTTT. Amino acids: CAWERIAGIPTGELFF.

This chain connects TRBV30 to TRBJ2-3; unclear D gene. CDR1 is GTSNPN and CDR2 is SVGIG in the germline V gene (reference sequence). V lost 0 bases and J 0 bases, leaving 7 bases between the germline ends. The length of the CDR3 is 14 residues. CDR3 sequence (DNA): TGTGCCTGGAGTGTAAAAACTAGCACAGATACGCAGTATTTT. Translating it yields CAWSVKTSTDTQYF.

V is TRBV21-1 and J is TRBJ2-7; TRBD1 is the table's D call, not checked against the DNA. TRBV21-1 is assigned pseudogene status. The length of the CDR3 is 15 residues. CDR3 sequence: CASTPGQLGPYEQYF. The CDR3 nucleotides are TGTGCCAGCACACCGGGACAGTTGGGTCCCTACGAGCAGTACTTC.

This clone was counted a few times. The chain couples TRBV4-3 to TRBJ2-3; 8 bases are shared with TRBD2. V shed 7 bases, J shed 4 bases, and the junction held 13 bases outside the gene matches. In germline, CDR1 is LGHNA, CDR2 YSLEER. This CDR3 has 16 amino acids. The CDR3 sequence is CASTSGLSKGADTQYF. The CDR3 DNA sequence: TGCGCCAGCACTAGCGGGCTCTCAAAGGGCGCAGATACGCAGTATTTT.

The rearrangement links TRBV11-1 to TRBJ2-3, with TRBD2 matching over 7 bases. V shed 5 bases and J 8 bases; nucleotides not matched to a gene: 1. The CDR3 has 11 residues. Germline V gene data show CDR1 as SGHAT and CDR2 as FQDESV (reference sequence). The CDR3 nucleotides are TGTGCCAGCAGCCCGGGGGGTACGCAGTATTTT. It translates to CASSPGGTQYF.

The rearrangement joins TRBV5-6 to TRBJ1-1; the match to TRBD1 covers 7 bases. Germline-derived CDR1 and CDR2 are SGHDT and YYEEEE. V shed 7 bases and J 4 bases; nucleotides not matched to a gene: 1. The CDR3 runs to 11 residues. CDR3 in DNA: TGTGCCAGCGCAGGGGGCACTGAAGCTTTCTTT. Encoded protein: CASAGGTEAFF.